Listed below are T cell receptor beta chains from one sample, sequenced in a study of regulatory T cells in long-lasting Graves disease. TCRdb fed the multiplex PCR reads into MiXCR, producing one record per CDR3 protein. The repertoire consists of some 440,000 distinct CDR3 sequences, with less than 25% occurring once and the leading ten covering 6.5% to 10%. This specimen was peripheral blood mononuclear cells (PBMCs), taken when the disease was refractory, from a patient treated with antithyroid drugs. The receptors here all came from a female donor with Graves disease. CDR3s include the opening cysteine and the closing phenylalanine or tryptophan. A D gene is named only where the DNA matches it firmly. Size tells how often a clone was seen (once, few, many) or the class of an expanded clone, and some rows leave it out.

j_gene: TRBJ2-5
v_gene: TRBV6-5
d_gene: TRBD2
abundance: few
CDR3aa: CASSFGEGDRKQETQYF
CDR3nt: TGTGCCAGCAGTTTCGGGGAGGGCGACCGAAAACAAGAGACCCAGTACTTC

j_gene: TRBJ2-5
v_gene: TRBV5-1
d_gene: -
abundance: -
CDR3aa: CASSLVQGVEGQETQYF
CDR3nt: TGCGCCAGCAGCTTGGTACAGGGCGTGGAAGGTCAAGAGACCCAGTACTTC

j_gene: TRBJ2-2
v_gene: TRBV5-5
d_gene: TRBD2
abundance: few
CDR3aa: CASSLVLAGMNTGELFF
CDR3nt: TGTGCCAGCAGCTTGGTACTAGCGGGGATGAACACCGGGGAGCTGTTTTTT

j_gene: TRBJ2-7
v_gene: TRBV10-1
d_gene: TRBD2
abundance: few
CDR3aa: CASSLKRGKVSNSAHYEQYF
CDR3nt: TGCGCCAGCTCGTTAAAGCGGGGCAAGGTATCCAATAGTGCCCACTACGAGCAGTACTTC

j_gene: TRBJ2-2
v_gene: TRBV7-8
d_gene: -
abundance: many
CDR3aa: CASSLATRGGELFF
CDR3nt: TGTGCCAGCAGCTTAGCGACGAGAGGCGGGGAGCTGTTTTTT

j_gene: TRBJ1-2
v_gene: TRBV12-3/TRBV12-4
d_gene: -
abundance: many
CDR3aa: CASSPFRRVETYGYTF
CDR3nt: TGTGCCAGCAGTCCCTTTCGGAGAGTGGAGACCTATGGCTACACCTTC

j_gene: TRBJ1-2
v_gene: TRBV20-1
d_gene: TRBD1
abundance: many
CDR3aa: CSATYPGQGIGYGYTF
CDR3nt: TGCAGTGCGACGTATCCGGGACAGGGGATTGGGTATGGCTACACCTTC

j_gene: TRBJ2-7
v_gene: TRBV6-5
d_gene: -
abundance: -
CDR3aa: CASSYRSGAEQYF
CDR3nt: TGTGCCAGCAGTTACAGGTCGGGAGCCGAGCAGTACTTC

j_gene: TRBJ2-7
v_gene: TRBV28
d_gene: -
abundance: many
CDR3aa: CASSSPHYSYEQYF
CDR3nt: TGTGCCAGCAGTTCCCCCCACTATTCCTACGAGCAGTACTTC

j_gene: TRBJ2-7
v_gene: TRBV27
d_gene: -
abundance: -
CDR3aa: CASSAYPRGEQYF
CDR3nt: TGTGCCAGCAGTGCATACCCTCGCGGGGAGCAGTACTTC

j_gene: TRBJ2-3
v_gene: TRBV6-2/TRBV6-3
d_gene: -
abundance: -
CDR3aa: CASSYWGRASTDTQYF
CDR3nt: TGTGCCAGCAGTTACTGGGGCAGGGCTAGCACAGATACGCAGTATTTT

j_gene: TRBJ1-2
v_gene: TRBV4-1
d_gene: -
abundance: -
CDR3aa: CASSQDIGTNYGYTF
CDR3nt: TGCGCCAGCAGCCAAGATATCGGGACAAACTATGGCTACACCTTC

j_gene: TRBJ2-2
v_gene: TRBV29-1
d_gene: TRBD1
abundance: -
CDR3aa: CSVRQGTNTGELFF
CDR3nt: TGCAGCGTTCGACAGGGCACGAACACCGGGGAGCTGTTTTTT

j_gene: TRBJ2-4
v_gene: TRBV7-8
d_gene: -
abundance: many
CDR3aa: CASSFGRIRAKNIQYF
CDR3nt: TGTGCCAGCAGCTTCGGCAGAATACGAGCCAAAAACATTCAGTACTTC

j_gene: TRBJ2-5
v_gene: TRBV11-2
d_gene: -
abundance: -
CDR3aa: CASSWPWDGEETQYF
CDR3nt: TGTGCCAGCAGCTGGCCTTGGGACGGAGAAGAGACCCAGTACTTC

j_gene: TRBJ1-1
v_gene: TRBV27
d_gene: -
abundance: -
CDR3aa: CASSLSPSGLGEAFF
CDR3nt: TGTGCCAGCAGTTTGTCCCCCTCGGGGCTGGGTGAAGCTTTCTTT

j_gene: TRBJ2-2
v_gene: TRBV3-1
d_gene: -
abundance: -
CDR3aa: CASSPMPLGDTGGLFF
CDR3nt: TGTGCCAGCAGCCCTATGCCCTTAGGGGACACCGGGGGGCTGTTTTTT

j_gene: TRBJ1-2
v_gene: TRBV30
d_gene: -
abundance: few
CDR3aa: CVLQGNNYGYTF
CDR3nt: TGTGTCCTTCAGGGGAATAACTATGGCTACACCTTC

j_gene: TRBJ2-5
v_gene: TRBV14
d_gene: -
abundance: -
CDR3aa: CASSQDRAPTYQETQYF
CDR3nt: TGTGCCAGCAGCCAAGACAGGGCCCCGACGTACCAAGAGACCCAGTACTTC

j_gene: TRBJ1-5
v_gene: TRBV6-5
d_gene: -
abundance: -
CDR3aa: CASSYSDLGLGLRNQPQHF
CDR3nt: TGTGCCAGCAGTTACTCGGATTTGGGTTTGGGTTTACGCAATCAGCCCCAGCATTTT

j_gene: TRBJ2-6
v_gene: TRBV28
d_gene: TRBD1
abundance: many
CDR3aa: CASSEGAHGANVLTF
CDR3nt: TGTGCCAGCAGCGAGGGGGCGCACGGGGCCAACGTCCTGACTTTC

j_gene: TRBJ1-1
v_gene: TRBV7-8
d_gene: -
abundance: many
CDR3aa: CASSLVTTEAFF
CDR3nt: TGTGCCAGCAGCTTAGTTACTACTGAAGCTTTCTTT

j_gene: TRBJ2-4
v_gene: TRBV4-1
d_gene: TRBD1
abundance: -
CDR3aa: CASSQADRGQNIQYF
CDR3nt: TGCGCCAGCAGCCAGGCAGACAGGGGGCAAAACATTCAGTACTTC

j_gene: TRBJ1-5
v_gene: TRBV5-6
d_gene: -
abundance: many
CDR3aa: CASSPGPRNQPQHF
CDR3nt: TGTGCCAGCAGCCCGGGGCCGCGCAATCAGCCCCAGCATTTT

j_gene: TRBJ1-5
v_gene: TRBV6-1
d_gene: -
abundance: many
CDR3aa: CASSLDGRNQPQHF
CDR3nt: TGTGCCAGCAGTCTCGACGGACGCAATCAGCCCCAGCATTTT

j_gene: TRBJ1-1
v_gene: TRBV20-1
d_gene: -
abundance: -
CDR3aa: CSARVQIKNTEAFF
CDR3nt: TGCAGTGCTAGAGTACAGATAAAAAACACTGAAGCTTTCTTT

j_gene: TRBJ2-7
v_gene: TRBV27
d_gene: -
abundance: many
CDR3aa: CAMGSRVWYEQYF
CDR3nt: TGTGCTATGGGGAGCAGGGTGTGGTACGAGCAGTACTTC

j_gene: TRBJ2-7
v_gene: TRBV7-9
d_gene: TRBD1
abundance: -
CDR3aa: CASNGQVVPYEQYF
CDR3nt: TGTGCCAGCAACGGACAGGTAGTGCCCTACGAGCAGTACTTC

j_gene: TRBJ1-1
v_gene: TRBV30
d_gene: -
abundance: many
CDR3aa: CAWSRRETEAFF
CDR3nt: TGTGCCTGGAGTAGAAGGGAAACTGAAGCTTTCTTT

j_gene: TRBJ1-3
v_gene: TRBV10-3
d_gene: -
abundance: -
CDR3aa: CAISVNSGNTIYF
CDR3nt: TGTGCCATCAGTGTAAACTCTGGAAACACCATATATTTT

j_gene: TRBJ2-3
v_gene: TRBV5-1
d_gene: TRBD2
abundance: -
CDR3aa: CASSVTSGTFGDTQYF
CDR3nt: TGCGCCAGCAGTGTTACTAGCGGGACATTTGGGGATACGCAGTATTTT

j_gene: TRBJ1-6
v_gene: TRBV18
d_gene: -
abundance: -
CDR3aa: CASSQGTVNSPLHF
CDR3nt: TGTGCCAGCTCTCAGGGGACGGTAAATTCACCCCTCCACTTT

j_gene: TRBJ2-4
v_gene: TRBV20-1
d_gene: TRBD1
abundance: many
CDR3aa: CSAQDRDRDIQYF
CDR3nt: TGCAGTGCTCAAGACAGGGATAGGGACATTCAGTACTTC

j_gene: TRBJ2-5
v_gene: TRBV7-9
d_gene: -
abundance: many
CDR3aa: CASRGHQETQYF
CDR3nt: TGTGCCAGCAGGGGACACCAAGAGACCCAGTACTTC

j_gene: TRBJ2-7
v_gene: TRBV7-9
d_gene: -
abundance: few
CDR3aa: CASSSSLAYYEQYF
CDR3nt: TGTGCCAGCAGCTCCAGCCTAGCATACTACGAGCAGTACTTC

j_gene: TRBJ2-7
v_gene: TRBV28
d_gene: -
abundance: many
CDR3aa: CASSPRKGYAYEQYF
CDR3nt: TGTGCCAGCAGTCCCCGTAAGGGGTACGCCTACGAGCAGTACTTC

j_gene: TRBJ2-7
v_gene: TRBV5-1
d_gene: -
abundance: -
CDR3aa: CASSLEGLDEQYF
CDR3nt: TGCGCCAGCAGCTTGGAGGGACTTGACGAGCAGTACTTC

j_gene: TRBJ1-1
v_gene: TRBV29-1
d_gene: -
abundance: -
CDR3aa: CSVKHGNTEAFF
CDR3nt: TGCAGCGTCAAACACGGAAACACTGAAGCTTTCTTT

j_gene: TRBJ1-4
v_gene: TRBV10-3
d_gene: -
abundance: -
CDR3aa: CAISEQIGGANEKLFF
CDR3nt: TGTGCCATCAGTGAGCAGATCGGGGGTGCTAATGAAAAACTGTTTTTT

j_gene: TRBJ2-2
v_gene: TRBV20-1
d_gene: -
abundance: few
CDR3aa: CSARVRTTTGELFF
CDR3nt: TGCAGTGCTAGAGTTCGGACAACTACCGGGGAGCTGTTTTTT

j_gene: TRBJ2-1
v_gene: TRBV10-2
d_gene: -
abundance: -
CDR3aa: CASSDSPFYNEQFF
CDR3nt: TGCGCCAGCAGTGACAGCCCCTTCTACAATGAGCAGTTCTTC

j_gene: TRBJ2-2
v_gene: TRBV3-1
d_gene: -
abundance: -
CDR3aa: CASSQVAAGELFF
CDR3nt: TGTGCCAGCAGCCAAGTAGCCGCCGGGGAGCTGTTTTTT

j_gene: TRBJ1-1
v_gene: TRBV19
d_gene: TRBD1
abundance: -
CDR3aa: CASSQQGAAEAFF
CDR3nt: TGTGCCAGTAGTCAACAGGGGGCAGCTGAAGCTTTCTTT

j_gene: TRBJ2-7
v_gene: TRBV28
d_gene: TRBD1
abundance: many
CDR3aa: CASSRIQGTSLYEQYF
CDR3nt: TGTGCCAGCAGTCGGATACAGGGGACATCTCTCTACGAGCAGTACTTC

j_gene: TRBJ2-7
v_gene: TRBV7-9
d_gene: -
abundance: -
CDR3aa: CASSVSRKGDLHEQYF
CDR3nt: TGTGCCAGCAGCGTTAGCCGGAAGGGGGACCTCCACGAGCAGTACTTC

j_gene: TRBJ2-3
v_gene: TRBV6-1
d_gene: -
abundance: few
CDR3aa: CASSIPGTDLSTDTQYF
CDR3nt: TGTGCCAGCAGCATACCCGGAACAGACCTATCCACAGATACGCAGTATTTT

j_gene: TRBJ2-7
v_gene: TRBV28
d_gene: -
abundance: many
CDR3aa: CASSFRGDIWSSYEQYF
CDR3nt: TGTGCCAGCAGTTTTCGCGGGGACATATGGAGCTCCTACGAGCAGTACTTC

j_gene: TRBJ2-7
v_gene: TRBV27
d_gene: -
abundance: many
CDR3aa: CAVSLSGGPEQYF
CDR3nt: TGTGCCGTATCCTTGAGTGGGGGCCCCGAGCAGTACTTC

j_gene: TRBJ2-2
v_gene: TRBV27
d_gene: -
abundance: -
CDR3aa: CASSFREITGELFF
CDR3nt: TGTGCCAGCAGTTTCCGGGAGATCACCGGGGAGCTGTTTTTT

j_gene: TRBJ1-5
v_gene: TRBV6-5
d_gene: -
abundance: -
CDR3aa: CASSYSPISNQPQHF
CDR3nt: TGTGCCAGCAGTTACTCGCCGATTAGCAATCAGCCCCAGCATTTT

j_gene: TRBJ1-5
v_gene: TRBV7-6
d_gene: TRBD1
abundance: -
CDR3aa: CASSAEPGQSNQPQHF
CDR3nt: TGTGCCAGCAGCGCAGAACCGGGACAGAGCAATCAGCCCCAGCATTTT

j_gene: TRBJ2-7
v_gene: TRBV20-1
d_gene: TRBD2
abundance: few
CDR3aa: CSARGLAGGEQYF
CDR3nt: TGCAGTGCTAGAGGTCTAGCGGGAGGAGAGCAGTACTTC

j_gene: TRBJ2-7
v_gene: TRBV29-1
d_gene: -
abundance: many
CDR3aa: CSVEDRSSVYEQYF
CDR3nt: TGCAGCGTTGAAGATCGGAGTAGCGTCTACGAGCAGTACTTC

j_gene: TRBJ1-4
v_gene: TRBV4-1
d_gene: -
abundance: few
CDR3aa: CASSQDQEKEKLFF
CDR3nt: TGCGCCAGCAGCCAAGACCAGGAGAAGGAAAAACTGTTTTTT

j_gene: TRBJ2-1
v_gene: TRBV3-1
d_gene: -
abundance: -
CDR3aa: CASSQVWGSRDEQFF
CDR3nt: TGTGCCAGCAGCCAAGTTTGGGGGAGTAGGGATGAGCAGTTCTTC

j_gene: TRBJ2-1
v_gene: TRBV12-3/TRBV12-4
d_gene: TRBD2
abundance: -
CDR3aa: CASSLGGLAGFPRGNEQFF
CDR3nt: TGTGCCAGCAGTTTGGGCGGACTAGCGGGATTTCCTCGAGGCAATGAGCAGTTCTTC

j_gene: TRBJ2-5
v_gene: TRBV28
d_gene: -
abundance: many
CDR3aa: CASSENPGLKETQYF
CDR3nt: TGTGCCAGCAGCGAAAATCCGGGCCTTAAAGAGACCCAGTACTTC